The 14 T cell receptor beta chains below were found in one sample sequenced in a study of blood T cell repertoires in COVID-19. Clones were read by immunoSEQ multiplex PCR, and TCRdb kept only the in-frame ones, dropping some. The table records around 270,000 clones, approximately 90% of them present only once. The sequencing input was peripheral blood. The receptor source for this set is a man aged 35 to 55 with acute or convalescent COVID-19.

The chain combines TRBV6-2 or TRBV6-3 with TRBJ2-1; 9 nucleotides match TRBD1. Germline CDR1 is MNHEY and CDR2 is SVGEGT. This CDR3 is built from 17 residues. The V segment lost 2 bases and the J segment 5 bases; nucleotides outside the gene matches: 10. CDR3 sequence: CASSYRVTGGVHNEQFF. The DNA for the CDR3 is TGTGCCAGCAGTTACCGGGTCACAGGGGGCGTCCACAATGAGCAGTTCTTC.

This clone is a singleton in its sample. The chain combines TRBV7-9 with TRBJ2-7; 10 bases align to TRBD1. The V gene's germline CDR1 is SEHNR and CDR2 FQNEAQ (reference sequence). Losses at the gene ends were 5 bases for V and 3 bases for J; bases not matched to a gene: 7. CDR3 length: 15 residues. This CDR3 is CASSAGTGAFYEQYF. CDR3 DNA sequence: TGTGCCAGCAGCGCCGGGACAGGGGCCTTCTACGAGCAGTACTTC.

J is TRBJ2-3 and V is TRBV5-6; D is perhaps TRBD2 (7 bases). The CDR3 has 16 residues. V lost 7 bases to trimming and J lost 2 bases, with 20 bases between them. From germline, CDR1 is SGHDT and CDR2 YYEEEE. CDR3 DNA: TGTGCCAGCCTGCAACTTGGGGGGGGCCTCACAGATACGCAGTATTTT. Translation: CASLQLGGGLTDTQYF.

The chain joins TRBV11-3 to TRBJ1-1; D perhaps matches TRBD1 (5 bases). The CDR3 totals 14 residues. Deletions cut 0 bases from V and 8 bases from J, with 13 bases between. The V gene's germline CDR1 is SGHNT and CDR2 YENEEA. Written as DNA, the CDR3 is TGTGCCAGCAGCTTAGACTCGGGGGAGGCCGAAGCTTTCTTT. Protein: CASSLDSGEAEAFF.

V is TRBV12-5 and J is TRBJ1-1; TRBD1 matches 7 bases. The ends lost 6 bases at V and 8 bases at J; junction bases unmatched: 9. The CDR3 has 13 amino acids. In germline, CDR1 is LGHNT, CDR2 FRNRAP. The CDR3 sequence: CASGPGQDLEAFF. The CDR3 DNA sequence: TGTGCTAGTGGCCCAGGACAGGATCTAGAAGCTTTCTTT.

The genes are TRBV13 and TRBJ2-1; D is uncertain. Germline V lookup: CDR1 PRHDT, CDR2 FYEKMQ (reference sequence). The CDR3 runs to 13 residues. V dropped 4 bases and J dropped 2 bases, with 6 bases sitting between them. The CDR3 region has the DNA TGTGCCAGCAGCTCCGCGACCTACAATGAGCAGTTCTTC. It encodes CASSSATYNEQFF.

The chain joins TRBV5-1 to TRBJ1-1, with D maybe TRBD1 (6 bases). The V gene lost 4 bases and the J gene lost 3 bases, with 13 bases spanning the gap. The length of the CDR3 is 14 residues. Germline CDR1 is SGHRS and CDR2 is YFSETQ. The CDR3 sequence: CASSVTGRDTEAFF. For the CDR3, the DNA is TGCGCCAGCAGCGTGACAGGCAGGGACACTGAAGCTTTCTTT.

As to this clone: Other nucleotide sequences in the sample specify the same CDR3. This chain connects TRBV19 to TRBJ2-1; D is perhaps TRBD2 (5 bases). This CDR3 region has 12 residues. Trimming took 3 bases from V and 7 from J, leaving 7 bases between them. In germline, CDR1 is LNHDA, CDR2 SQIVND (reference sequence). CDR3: CASSIRGNEQFF. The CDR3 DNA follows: TGTGCCAGTAGTATTCGGGGAAATGAGCAGTTCTTC.

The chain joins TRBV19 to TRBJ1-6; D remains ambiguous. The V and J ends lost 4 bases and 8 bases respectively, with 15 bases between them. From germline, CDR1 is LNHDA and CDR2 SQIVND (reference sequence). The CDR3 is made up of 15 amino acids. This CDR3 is CASSTTPGAHSPLHF. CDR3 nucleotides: TGTGCCAGTAGTACCACACCTGGAGCCCATTCACCCCTCCACTTT.

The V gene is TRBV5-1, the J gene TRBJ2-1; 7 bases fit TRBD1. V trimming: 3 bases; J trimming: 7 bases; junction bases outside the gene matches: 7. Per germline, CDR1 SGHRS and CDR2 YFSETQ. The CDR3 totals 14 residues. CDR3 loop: CASSWGRGWNEQFF. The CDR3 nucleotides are TGCGCCAGCAGCTGGGGCAGGGGGTGGAATGAGCAGTTCTTC.

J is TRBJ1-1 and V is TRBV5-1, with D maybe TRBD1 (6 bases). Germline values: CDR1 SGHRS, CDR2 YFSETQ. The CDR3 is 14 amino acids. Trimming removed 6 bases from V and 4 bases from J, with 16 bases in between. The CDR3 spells CASKLRGTGTEAFF. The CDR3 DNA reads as TGCGCCAGCAAGCTTAGGGGGACGGGCACTGAAGCTTTCTTT.

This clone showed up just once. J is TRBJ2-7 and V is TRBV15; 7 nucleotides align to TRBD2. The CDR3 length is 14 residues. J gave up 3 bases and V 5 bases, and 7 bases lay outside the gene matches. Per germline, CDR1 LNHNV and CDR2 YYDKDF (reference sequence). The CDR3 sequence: CATSRNGGIYEQYF. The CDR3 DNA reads TGTGCCACCAGCCGAAACGGGGGGATCTACGAGCAGTACTTC.

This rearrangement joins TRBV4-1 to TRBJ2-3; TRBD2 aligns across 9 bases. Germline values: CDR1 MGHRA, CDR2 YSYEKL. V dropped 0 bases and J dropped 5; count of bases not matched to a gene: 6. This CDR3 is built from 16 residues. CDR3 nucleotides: TGCGCCAGCAGCCAAGATGCGGGGGGGCTGGTAGATACGCAGTATTTT. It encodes CASSQDAGGLVDTQYF.

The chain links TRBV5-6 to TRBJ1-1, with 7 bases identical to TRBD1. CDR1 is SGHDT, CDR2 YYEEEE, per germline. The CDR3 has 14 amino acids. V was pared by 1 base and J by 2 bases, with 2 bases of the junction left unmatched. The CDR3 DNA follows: TGTGCCAGCAGCTTGCGACAGGGAAACACTGAAGCTTTCTTT. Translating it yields CASSLRQGNTEAFF.